This T cell receptor (beta chain) comes out of a study of cytomegalovirus exposure and HLA in healthy donors. The wider study: As an earlier analysis found, 150 million to 200 million T cells yielded approximately 100 million unique TCR beta sequences. General observations from the study: High specificity and sensitivity for cytomegalovirus status were reported for the classifier. In an earlier analysis, in roughly 580 donors, most V segments appeared productive either ~87% or ~30% of the time. Generally TCR sequences proved uncommon, though certain public TCRs appeared in numerous donors.

This clone has only a few counts. Its matching antigen is unknown. Trimming took 5 bases from V and 4 from J, leaving 15 bases between them. This CDR3 spans 15 amino acids. Germline V gene data show CDR1 as SEHNR and CDR2 as FQNEAQ (reference sequence). PCR involved 60 Vbeta and 13 Jbeta primers. Generated by immunoSEQ multiplex PCR, the TCRdb table keeps only in-frame clones and is missing some. The data contain about 150,000 clones, approximately 79% of them singletons. The sequence was obtained from a man in his forties or fifties in good health and CMV-seropositive. The chain joins TRBV7-9 to TRBJ1-5; D is unresolved. The specimen was PBMCs. The CDR3 DNA sequence: TGTGCCAGCAGCCCCGGGGTCCCTGGGAATCAGCCCCAGCATTTT. Encoded protein: CASSPGVPGNQPQHF.